The rows below give T cell receptor beta chains drawn from one sample of a study of graft-versus-host responses after intestinal transplantation. For these TCRs, the target antigens are not known. TCRdb's table, derived via immunoSEQ multiplex PCR, lists solely in-frame clones and lacks some. The data hold 100,000 or so clones, with roughly 91% observed a single time. Sample: unstimulated CD8+ T cells sorted from spleen or lymph node cells, taken before intestinal transplant. The origin of the receptors is a human donor who received an intestinal transplant. Each CDR3 is given with its conserved first and last residue. The D gene is left open where the match is weak. Clone size appears in some rows only: once, few, many, or a class for an expanded clone.

J gene: TRBJ2-1; V gene: TRBV19; D gene: TRBD2; clone size: .; CDR3 DNA: TGTGCCAGTAGTGGGACTAGCGGGGGGGCTAATGAGCAGTTCTTC; CDR3 protein: CASSGTSGGANEQFF
J gene: TRBJ2-2; V gene: TRBV4-3; D gene: .; clone size: .; CDR3 DNA: TGCGCCAGCAGCCCAAGTCCAGGGATCACCGGGGAGCTGTTTTTT; CDR3 protein: CASSPSPGITGELFF
J gene: TRBJ2-2; V gene: TRBV18; D gene: .; clone size: .; CDR3 DNA: TGTGCCAGCTCACCCGAGGGGGATATAAGGACCGGGGAGCTGTTTTTT; CDR3 protein: CASSPEGDIRTGELFF
J gene: TRBJ2-3; V gene: TRBV11-2; D gene: TRBD1; clone size: .; CDR3 DNA: TGTGCCAGCAGCTTAGGGACAGGGGGCACAGATACGCAGTATTTT; CDR3 protein: CASSLGTGGTDTQYF
J gene: TRBJ1-2; V gene: TRBV7-9; D gene: TRBD1; clone size: .; CDR3 DNA: TGTGCCAGCAGCTTAGCCGGGACAGGGCACTATGGCTACACCTTC; CDR3 protein: CASSLAGTGHYGYTF
J gene: TRBJ1-5; V gene: TRBV6-4; D gene: .; clone size: .; CDR3 DNA: TGTGCCAGCAGTGTGATGCAGAATCAGCCCCAGCATTTT; CDR3 protein: CASSVMQNQPQHF
J gene: TRBJ1-1; V gene: TRBV7-9; D gene: TRBD1; clone size: once; CDR3 DNA: TGTGCCAGCGCGACAGGGTCTGAAGCTTTCTTT; CDR3 protein: CASATGSEAFF
J gene: TRBJ2-2; V gene: TRBV5-4; D gene: TRBD2; clone size: .; CDR3 DNA: TGTGCCAGCAGCTTCACTAGCGGGGGGCGGACCGGGGAGCTGTTTTTT; CDR3 protein: CASSFTSGGRTGELFF
J gene: TRBJ1-2; V gene: TRBV29-1; D gene: TRBD1; clone size: .; CDR3 DNA: TGCAGCGTCGAGTGGGACAGGGGAGGGAATCCGTCCAACTATGGCTACACCTTC; CDR3 protein: CSVEWDRGGNPSNYGYTF
J gene: TRBJ2-7; V gene: TRBV5-1; D gene: TRBD2; clone size: .; CDR3 DNA: TGCGCCAGCAGCCCAAGACTAGCGGGGGTTAACGAGCAGTACTTC; CDR3 protein: CASSPRLAGVNEQYF
J gene: TRBJ1-1; V gene: TRBV7-9; D gene: .; clone size: .; CDR3 DNA: TGTGCCAGCAGCTCCGAGACTGAAAGGACTGAAGCTTTCTTT; CDR3 protein: CASSSETERTEAFF
J gene: TRBJ2-7; V gene: TRBV7-2; D gene: .; clone size: .; CDR3 DNA: TGTGCCAGCACCCTGGGGGGGGCCACCTACGAGCAGTACTTC; CDR3 protein: CASTLGGATYEQYF
J gene: TRBJ2-1; V gene: TRBV4-3; D gene: TRBD2; clone size: .; CDR3 DNA: TGCGCCAGCAGCCCCACGACTAGCGGGGTTTACAATGAGCAGTTCTTC; CDR3 protein: CASSPTTSGVYNEQFF
J gene: TRBJ2-2; V gene: TRBV5-4; D gene: TRBD2; clone size: once; CDR3 DNA: TGTGCCAGCAGCGACGGACTAGCGGGGGGGCCCGGGGAGCTGTTTTTT; CDR3 protein: CASSDGLAGGPGELFF
J gene: TRBJ2-3; V gene: TRBV5-6; D gene: .; clone size: once; CDR3 DNA: TGTGCCAGCAGCACGGTAGCCTCGACGCAGTATTTT; CDR3 protein: CASSTVASTQYF
J gene: TRBJ2-2; V gene: TRBV5-6; D gene: .; clone size: .; CDR3 DNA: TGTGCCAGCAGCTTGGGGGAGCAGACCGGGGAGCTGTTTTTT; CDR3 protein: CASSLGEQTGELFF
J gene: TRBJ1-1; V gene: TRBV4-3; D gene: .; clone size: .; CDR3 DNA: TGCGCCAGCAGCCAGGCCGACATGAACACTGAAGCTTTCTTT; CDR3 protein: CASSQADMNTEAFF
J gene: TRBJ1-1; V gene: TRBV4-3; D gene: .; clone size: .; CDR3 DNA: TGCGCCAGCAGCCAAGATCGGGGTCCCTCCACTGAAGCTTTCTTT; CDR3 protein: CASSQDRGPSTEAFF
J gene: TRBJ1-2; V gene: TRBV7-9; D gene: TRBD1; clone size: .; CDR3 DNA: TGTGCCAGCAGCTCCAGGGGGCGCGAGGAAATAGATGGCTACACCTTC; CDR3 protein: CASSSRGREEIDGYTF
J gene: TRBJ1-1; V gene: TRBV18; D gene: TRBD1; clone size: .; CDR3 DNA: TGTGCCAGCTCAGGCGGACAGGGCACCCCAACCACTGAAGCTTTCTTT; CDR3 protein: CASSGGQGTPTTEAFF
J gene: TRBJ2-7; V gene: TRBV2; D gene: TRBD2; clone size: .; CDR3 DNA: TGTGCCAGCAGGGGGACTAGGGGGGGGGAGGGCGAGCAGTACTTC; CDR3 protein: CASRGTRGGEGEQYF
J gene: TRBJ2-3; V gene: TRBV7-9; D gene: .; clone size: .; CDR3 DNA: TGTGCCAGCGAAGTATGGGGGGCGGGAGACGCAGATACGCAGTATTTT; CDR3 protein: CASEVWGAGDADTQYF
J gene: TRBJ1-1; V gene: TRBV4-3; D gene: .; clone size: .; CDR3 DNA: TGCGCCAGCAGCCAAGATTGGCAGGGGAAGAACACTGAAGCTTTCTTT; CDR3 protein: CASSQDWQGKNTEAFF
J gene: TRBJ2-2; V gene: TRBV23-1; D gene: .; clone size: once; CDR3 DNA: TGCGCCAGCAGTCAATTAAAGGAGAGGGCCGCAACAGGGACCGGGGAGCTGTTTTTT; CDR3 protein: CASSQLKERAATGTGELFF
J gene: TRBJ1-1; V gene: TRBV7-9; D gene: .; clone size: .; CDR3 DNA: TGTGCCAGCAGCTCAAACACTGAAGCTTTCTTT; CDR3 protein: CASSSNTEAFF
J gene: TRBJ1-1; V gene: TRBV5-1; D gene: .; clone size: .; CDR3 DNA: TGCGCCAGCAGCTTGGCGAACAGAGATCCGATGAACACTGAAGCTTTCTTT; CDR3 protein: CASSLANRDPMNTEAFF
J gene: TRBJ1-1; V gene: TRBV29-1; D gene: TRBD1; clone size: .; CDR3 DNA: TGCAGCTCGACGGGACAGGAGGGCAACACTGAAGCTTTCTTT; CDR3 protein: CSSTGQEGNTEAFF
J gene: TRBJ2-4; V gene: TRBV4-1; D gene: TRBD1; clone size: .; CDR3 DNA: TGCGCCAGCAGCCAACCCCGGACAGGAGGCAAAAACATTCAGTACTTC; CDR3 protein: CASSQPRTGGKNIQYF
J gene: TRBJ2-7; V gene: TRBV7-9; D gene: .; clone size: .; CDR3 DNA: TGTGCCAGCAGCCCAACAAACAGTAAAAAAGCCTACGAGCAGTACTTC; CDR3 protein: CASSPTNSKKAYEQYF
J gene: TRBJ2-5; V gene: TRBV7-6; D gene: TRBD2; clone size: once; CDR3 DNA: TGTGCCAGCAGCCTACTAGCGGGGGACGCCCAAGAGACCCAGTACTTC; CDR3 protein: CASSLLAGDAQETQYF
J gene: TRBJ2-7; V gene: TRBV4-3; D gene: TRBD1; clone size: .; CDR3 DNA: TGCGCCAGCAGCCAGTCCGGGACAGGGGGTTCCTACGAGCAGCACTTC; CDR3 protein: CASSQSGTGGSYEQHF
J gene: TRBJ2-7; V gene: TRBV4-3; D gene: .; clone size: once; CDR3 DNA: TGCGCCAGCAGTGAGGCCCAGGGGTCCTACGAGCAGTACTTC; CDR3 protein: CASSEAQGSYEQYF
J gene: TRBJ1-1; V gene: TRBV10-1; D gene: TRBD1; clone size: few; CDR3 DNA: TGCGCCAGCAGTGGAGACAGGGAATTAACTGAAGCTTTCTTT; CDR3 protein: CASSGDRELTEAFF
J gene: TRBJ1-1; V gene: TRBV30; D gene: .; clone size: .; CDR3 DNA: TGTGCCTGGAGTTCCGGGGGGGGAGCTTTCTTT; CDR3 protein: CAWSSGGGAFF
J gene: TRBJ2-1; V gene: TRBV7-8; D gene: .; clone size: .; CDR3 DNA: TGTGCCAGCAGCTTAGCGCATGGTCGAGCGGATGAGCAGTTCTTC; CDR3 protein: CASSLAHGRADEQFF
J gene: TRBJ2-1; V gene: TRBV7-9; D gene: .; clone size: .; CDR3 DNA: TGTGCCAGCAGCTTATTAAGCAGGGTGGGTAGAAATGAGCAGTTCTTC; CDR3 protein: CASSLLSRVGRNEQFF
J gene: TRBJ1-1; V gene: TRBV19; D gene: .; clone size: few; CDR3 DNA: TGTGCCAGCTTAACCGGAGGTGGAGCTTTCTTT; CDR3 protein: CASLTGGGAFF
J gene: TRBJ2-3; V gene: TRBV27; D gene: TRBD2; clone size: few; CDR3 DNA: TGTGCCAGCAGTGGACTAGCGGGGGGGCCTTTTGCGACAGATACGCAGTATTTT; CDR3 protein: CASSGLAGGPFATDTQYF
J gene: TRBJ1-1; V gene: TRBV30; D gene: .; clone size: .; CDR3 DNA: TGTGCCGGAGACTTCTCTGGGAACACTGAAGCTTTCTTT; CDR3 protein: CAGDFSGNTEAFF
J gene: TRBJ2-3; V gene: TRBV9; D gene: TRBD2; clone size: .; CDR3 DNA: TGTGCCAGCAGCGTAGCTAGCGGGGCGGCAGATACGCAGTATTTT; CDR3 protein: CASSVASGAADTQYF
J gene: TRBJ1-2; V gene: TRBV5-1; D gene: TRBD1; clone size: .; CDR3 DNA: TGCGCCAGCAGCTTGGGGACAGGGATTACTAACTATGGCTACACCTTC; CDR3 protein: CASSLGTGITNYGYTF
J gene: TRBJ2-1; V gene: TRBV6-5; D gene: TRBD2; clone size: .; CDR3 DNA: TGTGCCAGCAGTTACCCCCGCGGGGGGGAGAATGAGCAGTTCTTC; CDR3 protein: CASSYPRGGENEQFF
J gene: TRBJ1-2; V gene: TRBV7-9; D gene: TRBD1; clone size: .; CDR3 DNA: TGTGCCAGCAGCCCTCCCTTGACAGGGGCCTATGGCTACACCTTC; CDR3 protein: CASSPPLTGAYGYTF
J gene: TRBJ2-7; V gene: TRBV6-1; D gene: .; clone size: .; CDR3 DNA: TGTGCCAGCAGTTCCACAGGGGGGGGCTACGAGCAGTACTTC; CDR3 protein: CASSSTGGGYEQYF
J gene: TRBJ1-2; V gene: TRBV6-4; D gene: .; clone size: .; CDR3 DNA: TGTGCCAGCGCGGGCTACACCTTC; CDR3 protein: CASAGYTF
J gene: TRBJ2-5; V gene: TRBV11-3; D gene: TRBD2; clone size: .; CDR3 DNA: TGTGCCAGCAGCTCCCTCGGGACTAGCGGGGGTCAGCAAGAGACCCAGTACTTC; CDR3 protein: CASSSLGTSGGQQETQYF
J gene: TRBJ2-1; V gene: TRBV7-9; D gene: TRBD2; clone size: .; CDR3 DNA: TGTGCCAGCAGCCTTAGCGGGGTCAATGAGCAGTTCTTC; CDR3 protein: CASSLSGVNEQFF
J gene: TRBJ2-1; V gene: TRBV5-1; D gene: TRBD2; clone size: .; CDR3 DNA: TGCGCCAGCAGCTTGGGACTAGCGGGGGCCTCCTACAATGAGCAGTTCTTC; CDR3 protein: CASSLGLAGASYNEQFF
J gene: TRBJ2-7; V gene: TRBV7-9; D gene: .; clone size: once; CDR3 DNA: TGTGCCAGCAGCCTAGGACTCAAAGGGGAATACGAGCAGTACTTC; CDR3 protein: CASSLGLKGEYEQYF
J gene: TRBJ1-2; V gene: TRBV10-2; D gene: TRBD1; clone size: .; CDR3 DNA: TGCGCCAGCAGTGAGGCCTCCGGGACAGGGACCCATGGCTACACCTTC; CDR3 protein: CASSEASGTGTHGYTF